This TCR gamma chain was profiled in a study of γδ T cells in repeated Plasmodium falciparum infection. Findings of the study overall: Waves of new clonotype selection appeared after repeated controlled infections in Vdelta2-negative, largely Vdelta1+, gammadelta T cells.

With 0 bases clipped from V and 0 bases from J, the junction kept 5 bases outside the gene matches. In germline, CDR1 is EGSTGY, CDR2 YDSYTSSV. This CDR3 is 15 amino acids long. Flow sorting of PBMC yielded separate Vgamma9/Vdelta2+ and Vdelta2-negative gammadelta T cell populations for bulk repertoire analysis. The table lists this clone with many counts. Its specificity is unknown. Distinct nucleotide sequences in the sample also encode this CDR3. Each sorted gammadelta sample had TRG and TRD chains sequenced. TCRdb fed the multiplex PCR reads to CATT. There are roughly 24,000 gamma-chain clones in the sample; 3% occur only once, and about 33% lies in the top ten.

V and J are TRGV4 and TRGJ1 or TRGJ2. The clonotype comes from a pool of human donors (malaria-infected and uninfected, not separated). The sample comprised gamma-delta T cells from blood. The CDR3 DNA reads as TGTGCCACCTGGGATGGGCCGGGGAATTATTATAAGAAACTCTTT. As protein: CATWDGPGNYYKKLF.